The sequence of this TCR beta chain was determined in a study of shared clonotypes between healthy human individuals. The CDR3 extends over 13 amino acids. Between the trimmed V and J ends, which lost 2 bases and 1 base, there was a span of 6 bases. Germline CDR1 is SGHRS and CDR2 is YFSETQ. Here immunoSEQ multiplex PCR was the method, and the copy in TCRdb shows in-frame clones only, minus some. The repertoire consists of around 510,000 clones, with roughly four fifths occurring once and the leading ten covering around 12%. This TCR was recovered from a woman aged 40 to 49 in good health. Some clones in this sample may be carry-over from other donors' samples. The sequenced sample was PBMCs. The rearrangement uses TRBV5-1 and TRBJ2-5; no definite D call. CDR3 bases: TGCGCCAGCAGCTTCAGGTCCCAAGAGACCCAGTACTTC. Its protein is CASSFRSQETQYF.